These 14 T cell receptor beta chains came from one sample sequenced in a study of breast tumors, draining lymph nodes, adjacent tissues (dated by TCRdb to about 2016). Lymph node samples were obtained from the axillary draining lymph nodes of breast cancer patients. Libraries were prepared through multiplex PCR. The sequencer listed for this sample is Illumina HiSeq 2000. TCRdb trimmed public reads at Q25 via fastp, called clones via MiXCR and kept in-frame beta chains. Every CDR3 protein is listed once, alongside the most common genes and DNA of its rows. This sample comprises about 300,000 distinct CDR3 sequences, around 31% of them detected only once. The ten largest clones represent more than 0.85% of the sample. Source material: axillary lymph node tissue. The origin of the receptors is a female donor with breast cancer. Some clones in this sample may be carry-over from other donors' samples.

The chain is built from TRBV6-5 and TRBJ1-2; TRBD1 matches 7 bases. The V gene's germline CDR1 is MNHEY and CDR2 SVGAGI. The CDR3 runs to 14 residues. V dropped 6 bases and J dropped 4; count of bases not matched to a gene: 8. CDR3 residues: CASSPGQTTYGYTF. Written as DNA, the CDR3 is TGTGCCAGCAGCCCGGGACAGACTACCTATGGCTACACCTTC.

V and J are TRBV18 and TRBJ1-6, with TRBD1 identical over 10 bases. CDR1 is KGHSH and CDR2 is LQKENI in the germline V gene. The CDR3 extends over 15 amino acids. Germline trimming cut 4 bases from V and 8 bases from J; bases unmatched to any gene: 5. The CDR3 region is CASSLKDRGDSPLHF. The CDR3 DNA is TGTGCCAGCTCACTAAAGGACAGGGGGGATTCACCCCTCCACTTT.

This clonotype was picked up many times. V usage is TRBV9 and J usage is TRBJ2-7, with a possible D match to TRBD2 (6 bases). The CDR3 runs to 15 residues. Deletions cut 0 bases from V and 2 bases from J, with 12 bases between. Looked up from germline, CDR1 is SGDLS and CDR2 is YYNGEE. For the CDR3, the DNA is TGTGCCAGCAGCGTAGATGGGGGGAGCCCCTACGAGCAGTACTTC. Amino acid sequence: CASSVDGGSPYEQYF.

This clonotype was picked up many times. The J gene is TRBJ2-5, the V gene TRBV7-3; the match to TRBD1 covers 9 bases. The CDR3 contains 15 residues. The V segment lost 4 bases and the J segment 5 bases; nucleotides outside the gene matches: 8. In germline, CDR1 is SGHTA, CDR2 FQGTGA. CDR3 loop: CASSSGTGKAETQYF. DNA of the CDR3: TGTGCCAGCAGCTCGGGGACAGGGAAGGCGGAGACCCAGTACTTC.

The chain's CDR3 is CASSRDRKNPGELFF. CDR3 nucleotide sequence: TGTGCCAGCAGCCGGGACAGGAAAAACCCCGGGGAGCTGTTTTTT. This chain connects TRBV7-9 to TRBJ2-2, with 8 bases that match TRBD1. Germline V lookup: CDR1 SEHNR, CDR2 FQNEAQ (reference sequence). CDR3 size: 15 residues. The ends lost 5 bases at V and 6 bases at J; junction bases unmatched: 8.

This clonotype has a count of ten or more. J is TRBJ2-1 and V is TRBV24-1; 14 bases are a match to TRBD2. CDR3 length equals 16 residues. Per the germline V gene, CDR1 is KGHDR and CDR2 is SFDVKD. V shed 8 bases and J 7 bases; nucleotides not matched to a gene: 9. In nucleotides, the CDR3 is TGTGCCACCACCGGAGGGACTAGCGGGAGAAGGAATGAGCAGTTCTTC. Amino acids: CATTGGTSGRRNEQFF.

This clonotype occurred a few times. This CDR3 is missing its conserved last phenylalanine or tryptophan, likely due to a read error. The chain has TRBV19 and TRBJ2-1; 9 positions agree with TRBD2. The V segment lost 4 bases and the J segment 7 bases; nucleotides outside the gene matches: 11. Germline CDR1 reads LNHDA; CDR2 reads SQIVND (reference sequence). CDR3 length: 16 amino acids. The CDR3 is CASSRVAGVRENEQFS. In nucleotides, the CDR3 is TGTGCCAGTAGTAGAGTAGCGGGAGTTCGTGAAAATGAGCAGTTCTCC.

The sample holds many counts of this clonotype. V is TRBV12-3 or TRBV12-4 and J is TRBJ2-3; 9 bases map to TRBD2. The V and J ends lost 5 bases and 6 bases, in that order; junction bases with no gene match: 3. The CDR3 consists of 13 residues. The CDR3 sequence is CASSDSGGDTQYF. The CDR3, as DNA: TGTGCCAGCAGTGATAGCGGGGGCGATACGCAGTATTTT.

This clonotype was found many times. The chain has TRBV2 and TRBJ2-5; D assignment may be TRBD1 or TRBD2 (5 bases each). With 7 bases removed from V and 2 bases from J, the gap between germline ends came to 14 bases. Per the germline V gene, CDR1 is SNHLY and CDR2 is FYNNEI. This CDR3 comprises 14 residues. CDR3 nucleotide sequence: TGTGCCAGCAAACCCGGGACGGCGCAAGAGACCCAGTACTTC. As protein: CASKPGTAQETQYF.

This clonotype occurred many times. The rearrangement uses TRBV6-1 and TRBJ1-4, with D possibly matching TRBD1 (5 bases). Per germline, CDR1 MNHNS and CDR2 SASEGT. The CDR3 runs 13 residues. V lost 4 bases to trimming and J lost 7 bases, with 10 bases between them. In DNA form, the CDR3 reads TGTGCCAGCAGTGTCCAGGGTGGTGAAAAACTGTTTTTT. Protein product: CASSVQGGEKLFF.

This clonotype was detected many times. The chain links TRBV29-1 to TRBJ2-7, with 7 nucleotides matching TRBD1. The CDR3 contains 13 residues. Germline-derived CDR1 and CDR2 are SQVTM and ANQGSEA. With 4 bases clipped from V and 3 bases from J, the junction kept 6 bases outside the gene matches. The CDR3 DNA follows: TGCAGCGTTGCGGAGACAGGGAACTACGAGCAGTACTTC. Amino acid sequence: CSVAETGNYEQYF.

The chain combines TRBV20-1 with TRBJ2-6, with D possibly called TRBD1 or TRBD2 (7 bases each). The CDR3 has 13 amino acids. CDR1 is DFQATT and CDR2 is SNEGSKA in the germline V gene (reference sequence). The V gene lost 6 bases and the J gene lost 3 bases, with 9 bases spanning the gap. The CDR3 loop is CSARGGGANVLTF. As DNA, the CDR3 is TGCAGTGCCAGGGGGGGTGGGGCCAACGTCCTGACTTTC.

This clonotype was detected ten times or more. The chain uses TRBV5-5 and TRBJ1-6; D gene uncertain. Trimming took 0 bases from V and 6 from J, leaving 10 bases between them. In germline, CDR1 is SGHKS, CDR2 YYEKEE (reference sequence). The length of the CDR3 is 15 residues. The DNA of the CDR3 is TGTGCCAGCAGCTTGGCGCTGGGGATTAATTCACCCCTCCACTTT. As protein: CASSLALGINSPLHF. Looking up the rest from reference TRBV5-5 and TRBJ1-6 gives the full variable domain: DAGVTQSPTHLIKTRGQQVTLRCSPISGHKSVSWYQQVLGQGPQFIFQYYEKEERGRGNFPDRFSARQFPNYSSELNVNALLLGDSALYLCASSLALGINSPLHFGNGTRLTVT.

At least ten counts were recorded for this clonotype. The CDR3 DNA sequence: TGCGCCAGCTCAGCCGGGCCACAAAACACAGATACGCAGTATTTT. Protein product: CASSAGPQNTDTQYF. This chain links TRBV4-1 with TRBJ2-3; D gene uncertain. This CDR3 has 15 amino acids. With 8 bases removed from V and 2 bases from J, the gap between germline ends came to 17 bases. From germline, CDR1 is MGHRA and CDR2 YSYEKL.